The TCR beta chain described here comes from a study of T cells of healthy individuals. V was clipped by 5 bases and J by 1 base, with 22 bases between them. CDR3 length: 18 amino acids. The V gene's germline CDR1 is MDHEN and CDR2 SYDVKM. Each CDR3 protein gets one entry after TCRdb re-called the 5' RACE reads with MiXCR. This table has about 53,000 distinct CDR3 sequences, roughly 14% appearing once. The source is a human donor in good health. V gene TRBV28 combines with J gene TRBJ2-3; possibly TRBD1 or TRBD2 for D (5 bases each). In DNA form, the CDR3 reads TGTGCCAGCAGTCCTTTGCTAGGGGACGGTTTCGGCACAGATACGCAGTATTTT. It translates to CASSPLLGDGFGTDTQYF.